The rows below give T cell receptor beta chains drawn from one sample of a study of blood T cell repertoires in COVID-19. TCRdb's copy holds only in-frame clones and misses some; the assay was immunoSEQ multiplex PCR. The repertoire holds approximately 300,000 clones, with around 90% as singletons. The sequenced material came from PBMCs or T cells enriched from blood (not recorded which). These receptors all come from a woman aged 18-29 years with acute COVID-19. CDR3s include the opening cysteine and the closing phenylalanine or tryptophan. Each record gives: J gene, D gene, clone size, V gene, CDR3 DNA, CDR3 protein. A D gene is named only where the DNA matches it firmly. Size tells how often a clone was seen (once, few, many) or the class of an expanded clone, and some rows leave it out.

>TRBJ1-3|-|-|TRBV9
TGTGCCAGCAGCGTACAGGGGGGAAACACCATATATTTT
CASSVQGGNTIYF
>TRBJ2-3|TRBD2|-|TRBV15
TGTGCCACTCTAGCGGGAAGCACAGATACGCAGTATTTT
CATLAGSTDTQYF
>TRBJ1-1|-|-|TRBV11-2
TGTGCCAGCAGCTCAGGGGATTATACTGAAGCTTTCTTT
CASSSGDYTEAFF
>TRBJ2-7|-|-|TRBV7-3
TGTGCCAGCAGCTCTCGACAGGACAGTAAGCAGTACTTC
CASSSRQDSKQYF
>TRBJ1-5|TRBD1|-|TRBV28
TGTGCCAGCATAGGCGTCGGGACAGGGGGCAGGAGCAATCAGCCCCAGCATTTT
CASIGVGTGGRSNQPQHF
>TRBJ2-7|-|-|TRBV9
TGTGCCAGCAGCGTAGGATTAGTCTCCTACGAGCAGTACTTC
CASSVGLVSYEQYF
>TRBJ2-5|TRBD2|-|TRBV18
TGTGCCAGCTCCCCGGTGGTGTCGGGAGGACTAGAGACCCAGTACTTC
CASSPVVSGGLETQYF
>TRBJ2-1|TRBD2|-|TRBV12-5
TGTGCTAGTGGTTATTCCCCCATGACTAGCGGGAGTGATCACGAGCAGTTCTTC
CASGYSPMTSGSDHEQFF
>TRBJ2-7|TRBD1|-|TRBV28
TGTGCCAGCAGTTACCAGACAGGGGGGACCTACGAGCAGTACTTC
CASSYQTGGTYEQYF
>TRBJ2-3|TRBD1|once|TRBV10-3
TGTGCCATCAAACCCCCGGGACAGGTTACAGATACGCAGTATTTT
CAIKPPGQVTDTQYF
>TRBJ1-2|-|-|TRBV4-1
TGCGCCAGCAGTCCCCGGGGGAGCACCTTC
CASSPRGSTF
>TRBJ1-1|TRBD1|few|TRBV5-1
TGCGCCAGCATGATTGGACAGGGCGACACTGAAGCTTTCTTT
CASMIGQGDTEAFF
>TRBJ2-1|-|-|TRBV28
TGTGCCAGCAGAACTCTAGGATCCTACAATGAGCAGTTCTTC
CASRTLGSYNEQFF
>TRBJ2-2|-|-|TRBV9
TGTGCCAGCAGCCCTACCGGAGGATACACCGGGGAGCTGTTTTTT
CASSPTGGYTGELFF
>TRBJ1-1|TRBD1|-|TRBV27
TGTGCCAGCAGTTTAAGGGGGCTGGGCACTGAAGCTTTCTTT
CASSLRGLGTEAFF
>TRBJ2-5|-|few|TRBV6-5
TGTGCCAGCAGCGATGAATTAGTCCCCCCGGGGACCCAGTACTTC
CASSDELVPPGTQYF